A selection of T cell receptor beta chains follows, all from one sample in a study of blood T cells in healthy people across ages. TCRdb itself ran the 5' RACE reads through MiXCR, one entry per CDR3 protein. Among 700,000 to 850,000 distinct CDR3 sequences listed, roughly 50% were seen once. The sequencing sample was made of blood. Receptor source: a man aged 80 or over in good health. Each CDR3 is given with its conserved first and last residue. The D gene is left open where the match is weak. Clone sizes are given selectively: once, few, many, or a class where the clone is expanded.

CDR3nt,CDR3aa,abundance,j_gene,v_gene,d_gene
TGTGCCAGCATAAGCGGGTACAACAATGAGCAGTTCTTC,CASISGYNNEQFF,many,TRBJ2-1,TRBV7-2,-
TGCAGTGCTAGAGATTACGGCAGGGTGGGCTACGAGCAGTACTTC,CSARDYGRVGYEQYF,once,TRBJ2-7,TRBV20-1,-
TGTGCCATCAGTGACGGCGAGCGGGAGGTGAACAGATACGCGTATTTT,CAISDGEREVNRYAYF,few,TRBJ2-3,TRBV10-3,TRBD2
TGTGCCACCGCGGGACAGATCTATGGCTACACCTTC,CATAGQIYGYTF,once,TRBJ1-2,TRBV28,TRBD1
TGTGCCAGCAGCTCACAATTCGCCTACGAGCAGTACTTC,CASSSQFAYEQYF,few,TRBJ2-7,TRBV5-6,-
TGTGCCAGCAACAACGCCGGCACCCCTTACTACAATGAGCAGTTCTTC,CASNNAGTPYYNEQFF,-,TRBJ2-1,TRBV6-1,-
TGCAGTGCTGCTAGGGGATCCAGCCTTAGGGCGGATACGCAGTATTTT,CSAARGSSLRADTQYF,-,TRBJ2-3,TRBV20-1,-
TGTGCCAGCAGTGAGGTTCCCATCCGGGGTCTGGGCGAGCAGTACTTC,CASSEVPIRGLGEQYF,few,TRBJ2-7,TRBV2,-
TGTGCCAGCAGTTACTCGAGGCGACAGGGGGCTAACTATGGCTACACCTTC,CASSYSRRQGANYGYTF,-,TRBJ1-2,TRBV6-2/TRBV6-3,TRBD1
TGTGCCACCTCCTGGGGGGGTTTCTCCTACGAGCAGTACTTC,CATSWGGFSYEQYF,-,TRBJ2-7,TRBV2,TRBD2
TGTGCCAGCAGCCCTTACGTCGGGTTTCAGTACTTC,CASSPYVGFQYF,-,TRBJ2-4,TRBV11-2,-
TGTGCCACCTCCGGCAGCTTTTACACTGAAGCTTTCTTT,CATSGSFYTEAFF,-,TRBJ1-1,TRBV25-1,-
TGCAGTGCTTCCCGGACAGTTGCCTACAATGAGCAGTTCTTC,CSASRTVAYNEQFF,-,TRBJ2-1,TRBV20-1,-
TGTGCCAGTAGTACCCGGGACAGGGGATACAATGAGCAGTTCTTC,CASSTRDRGYNEQFF,-,TRBJ2-1,TRBV19,TRBD1
TGTGCCAGTAGACCACCGGGACTGGGTTACAATGAGCAGTTCTTC,CASRPPGLGYNEQFF,once,TRBJ2-1,TRBV19,-
TGTGCCAGCTCACTTTCATCGACAGCTAGTAACTATGGCTACACCTTC,CASSLSSTASNYGYTF,-,TRBJ1-2,TRBV18,-
TGTGCCAGCAGCTTAGAGGGGCACAGTAACTATGGCTACACCTTC,CASSLEGHSNYGYTF,-,TRBJ1-2,TRBV7-2,-
TGTGCCAGCCAAACGGCGGGGACAGGGTCCCACGAGCAGTACTTC,CASQTAGTGSHEQYF,-,TRBJ2-7,TRBV3-1,TRBD1
TGTGCCAGCAGAACCTCTGAGTGGGCCTTCCAAGAGACCCAGTACTTC,CASRTSEWAFQETQYF,-,TRBJ2-5,TRBV6-4,-
TGTGTCAGCACCCCTAAAGGGCAGGGGTCGAGAGAGCAGTACTTC,CVSTPKGQGSREQYF,-,TRBJ2-7,TRBV6-6,-
TGTGCCAGCAAGAGAAACCAGAGCGGGAGGTACTCCTACAATGAGCAGTTCTTC,CASKRNQSGRYSYNEQFF,once,TRBJ2-1,TRBV2,TRBD2
TGCGCCAGCAGCTCGGGAAGACAGGGCACAGGAGAAAAACTGTTTTTT,CASSSGRQGTGEKLFF,-,TRBJ1-4,TRBV5-1,TRBD1
TGCGCCAGCAGCCCTACCTCCCGACAGGATGAGACCCAGTACTTC,CASSPTSRQDETQYF,few,TRBJ2-5,TRBV5-1,-
TGCAGCGGGTCGGGTAGCGGCTCCTACGAGCAGTACTTC,CSGSGSGSYEQYF,-,TRBJ2-7,TRBV29-1,-
TGTGCCAGCAGTTTATCCAGGACAGTATTCGGGGAGACCCAGTACTTC,CASSLSRTVFGETQYF,-,TRBJ2-5,TRBV28,-
TGTGCCAGCAGCCCCCGGGGGGCCAATGAGCAGTTCTTC,CASSPRGANEQFF,few,TRBJ2-1,TRBV3-1,-
TGTGCCAGCAGCTTGGATGAGCAGTTCTTC,CASSLDEQFF,few,TRBJ2-1,TRBV7-9,-
TGTGCTAGTGGTTTCTCTAGGAATGAGCAGTTCTTC,CASGFSRNEQFF,-,TRBJ2-1,TRBV12-5,-
TGTGCCACCAGCAGAGATGTAGCGGGAGTGGATGAGCAGTTCTTC,CATSRDVAGVDEQFF,few,TRBJ2-1,TRBV15,TRBD2
TGTGCCAGCAGTTACTCTGGGCAGGGCAGCGCCTATAATTCACCCCTCCACTTT,CASSYSGQGSAYNSPLHF,few,TRBJ1-6,TRBV6-5,-
TGCAGCGCTGGACAGGGAGGGGACGAGCAGTACTTC,CSAGQGGDEQYF,-,TRBJ2-7,TRBV29-1,-
TGCGCCAGTAGCGGAAGGACAGGGGGCCTTGAGACCCAGTACTTC,CASSGRTGGLETQYF,-,TRBJ2-5,TRBV5-1,TRBD1
TGTGCCAGCAGCCAAGTAAGGGTACCGTCCTACGAGCAGTACTTC,CASSQVRVPSYEQYF,-,TRBJ2-7,TRBV3-1,-
TGTGCCAGCAGCGTAGATCAGTATGGGTCCCAGTACTTC,CASSVDQYGSQYF,few,TRBJ2-5,TRBV9,-
TGCAGTGCTAGGGTGACAGGGGAAAGCACCGGGGAGCTGTTTTTT,CSARVTGESTGELFF,-,TRBJ2-2,TRBV20-1,TRBD1
TGTGCCACAACCGATAGCGGCCAAACCTCCTACAATGAGCAGTACTTC,CATTDSGQTSYNEQYF,-,TRBJ2-5,TRBV24-1,-
TGCAGCGTTGGGAGGGTGGAGCAGTATTTC,CSVGRVEQYF,few,TRBJ2-7,TRBV29-1,-
TGCAGTGCCTACACAGATACGCAGTATTTT,CSAYTDTQYF,-,TRBJ2-3,TRBV20-1,-
TGTGCCAGCAGTAGGACAGGGGGAAACTCTGGGGCCGACGTCCTGACTTTC,CASSRTGGNSGADVLTF,-,TRBJ2-6,TRBV12-3/TRBV12-4,TRBD1
TGTGCCAGCAGACCAACAGGGGGAAATGGCTACACCTTC,CASRPTGGNGYTF,few,TRBJ1-2,TRBV7-2,TRBD1
TGCAGTGCTAGCTCCCTAGCGGCAGGTCCGTCCAACTCCTACAATGAGCAGTTCTTC,CSASSLAAGPSNSYNEQFF,-,TRBJ2-1,TRBV20-1,TRBD2
TGTGCCAGCAGTGGAATAGAAGCAGGGGGCTGGACTGAAGCTTTCTTT,CASSGIEAGGWTEAFF,-,TRBJ1-1,TRBV27,TRBD1
TGTGCCAGCAGTTCGTCGGGACAGAGGTACGGAGCTTTCTTT,CASSSSGQRYGAFF,-,TRBJ1-1,TRBV28,TRBD1
TGCAGCGGCTGGACTCGGGGAGCGGACCAAGAGACCCAGTACTTC,CSGWTRGADQETQYF,-,TRBJ2-5,TRBV29-1,-
TGTGCCAGCAGCTCTACGCGGGTGGTCTTTAGTGAGCAGTACTTC,CASSSTRVVFSEQYF,once,TRBJ2-7,TRBV11-3,-
TGTGCCAGCAGCCAGGAAGCGGGAGGCTACAATGAGCAGTTCTTC,CASSQEAGGYNEQFF,-,TRBJ2-1,TRBV14,TRBD2
TGCGCCAGCAGAACCCCTAGCACAGATACGCAGTATTTT,CASRTPSTDTQYF,-,TRBJ2-3,TRBV5-1,-
TGTGCCAGCAGTTTACCCACAGGCGTCCAGCCCCTCCACTTT,CASSLPTGVQPLHF,-,TRBJ1-6,TRBV28,-
TGTGCCAGCTCACCTAGTGGGCTCCGCTACAATGAGCAGTTCTTC,CASSPSGLRYNEQFF,-,TRBJ2-1,TRBV18,-
TGCGCCAGCAGCCCGACGACAGGGAGGACTAAAGCTTTCTTT,CASSPTTGRTKAFF,-,TRBJ1-1,TRBV5-1,TRBD1
TGTGCCAGCAGTCCTCCCATCCGGGACACTGAAGCTTTCTTT,CASSPPIRDTEAFF,-,TRBJ1-1,TRBV6-6,-
TGTGCCAGCAGTTTAGTCTCTAACTATGGCTACACCTTC,CASSLVSNYGYTF,-,TRBJ1-2,TRBV28,-
TGTGCCAGCAGCCCAAGACTAGCTAGCTCCTACGAGCAGTACTTC,CASSPRLASSYEQYF,-,TRBJ2-7,TRBV9,TRBD2
TGTGCCAGCAACCCGACTAGCCCCGGGCCAGATACGCAGTATTTT,CASNPTSPGPDTQYF,-,TRBJ2-3,TRBV11-2,TRBD2
TGCGCCAGCAGCTGGGGGGTAGTCAACGAGCAGTACTTC,CASSWGVVNEQYF,-,TRBJ2-7,TRBV5-1,-
TGTGCCAGCAGCCGGGGTCCGGAGAAGGGGACCCAGTACTTC,CASSRGPEKGTQYF,few,TRBJ2-5,TRBV4-2,-
TGTGCTAGTGGTTTGGCCGGGACGTCTAACTATGGCTACACCTTC,CASGLAGTSNYGYTF,-,TRBJ1-2,TRBV12-5,-
TGTGCCAGCAGCTTGAGGCCGCCTAGCACAGATACGCAGTATTTT,CASSLRPPSTDTQYF,-,TRBJ2-3,TRBV7-8,-
TGCAGTGCTAGAGCGCCCGGTGAAGCTTTCTTT,CSARAPGEAFF,-,TRBJ1-1,TRBV20-1,-
TGTGCCAGCAGCCCCCGGACAGGGAAAGAGACCCAGTACTTC,CASSPRTGKETQYF,few,TRBJ2-5,TRBV7-2,TRBD1